Detailed here is one T cell receptor (beta chain). RNA was extracted from bulk tissue without any cell sorting. Newly diagnosed lung cancer patients had thoracic surgery in China, August–late 2014, without prior chemotherapy. A modified ARM-PCR protocol with three rounds of nested PCR amplified TCRbeta. TCRdb reanalysed the multiplex PCR reads using MiXCR and keeps one entry per CDR3 protein. The sample consists of under 150,000 distinct CDR3 sequences, approximately 72% of them appearing once. The data originate from a study of tumor and adjacent non-tumor tissue in lung cancer. CDR1 is MNHNS and CDR2 is SASEGT in the germline V gene. Between the trimmed V and J ends, which lost 3 bases and 5 bases, there was a span of 17 bases. This CDR3 comprises 16 residues.

V is TRBV6-1 and J is TRBJ1-5; D unclear. The sequenced material came from lung tumor tissue. This clonotype was sampled from a man in his 60s with small cell lung cancer. The CDR3 spells CASSDVSMIWDQPQHF. CDR3 nucleotides: TGTGCCAGCAGTGATGTCAGCATGATATGGGATCAGCCCCAGCATTTT.